Presented here are 18 T cell receptor beta chains from one specimen sequenced in a study of T cell responses to AZD1222 COVID-19 vaccine. The method was immunoSEQ multiplex PCR; TCRdb's version includes in-frame clones alone and lacks a portion of them. The sample includes roughly 200,000 clones, about 92% of them seen just once. The input for sequencing was peripheral blood, taken 28 days after the second dose of the MenACWY control vaccine. The receptors here all came from an adult who received the MenACWY meningococcal vaccine as a control.

Only a few counts were recorded for this clone. The chain is built from TRBV10-1 and TRBJ2-1; 14 nucleotides align to TRBD2. V was clipped by 6 bases and J by 8 bases; unmatched bases: 9. The germline V gene has CDR1 WNHNN and CDR2 SYGVQD (reference sequence). The CDR3 extends over 16 amino acids. Written as DNA, the CDR3 is TGCGCCAGCAGCGACCCGGGACTAGCGGGAGTTCATGAGCAGTTCTTC. This encodes CASSDPGLAGVHEQFF.

The genes are TRBV2 and TRBJ2-2, with D perhaps matching TRBD2 (6 bases). The CDR3 covers 15 residues. Trimming stripped 6 bases from V and 2 bases from J, with 13 bases between. Germline CDR1 SNHLY, CDR2 FYNNEI. The CDR3 DNA follows: TGTGCCAGCAGGAGAGGAGGGGAAAACACCGGGGAGCTGTTTTTT. It yields the protein CASRRGGENTGELFF.

This rearrangement joins TRBV13 to TRBJ1-6; 10 nucleotides agree with TRBD1. V was pared by 3 bases and J by 10 bases, with 3 bases of the junction left unmatched. The CDR3 is 14 residues long. CDR1 PRHDT and CDR2 FYEKMQ come from the germline V gene (reference sequence). The CDR3 reads CASSLDRGRSPLHF. For the CDR3, the DNA is TGTGCCAGCAGCTTGGACAGGGGGAGATCACCCCTCCACTTT.

The V gene is TRBV27, the J gene TRBJ1-1; tentatively, D is TRBD1 (5 bases). Trimming removed 2 bases from V and 1 base from J, with 8 bases in between. The CDR3 contains 14 residues. Germline CDR1 is MNHEY and CDR2 is SMNVEV (reference sequence). CDR3 nucleotide sequence: TGTGCCAGCAGTTTAATCCAGGGGAACACTGAAGCTTTCTTT. Translated, it gives CASSLIQGNTEAFF.

The chain joins TRBV4-3 to TRBJ2-7, with TRBD2 as a possible D gene (6 bases). V dropped 0 bases and J dropped 7 bases, with 13 bases sitting between them. The CDR3 length is 14 residues. The germline V gene has CDR1 LGHNA and CDR2 YSLEER. CDR3 sequence: CASSQEWLAREQYF. In nucleotides, the CDR3 is TGCGCCAGCAGCCAAGAGTGGCTAGCGAGGGAGCAGTACTTC.

The CDR3 protein is CASRPGQAYEQYF. The CDR3 DNA reads as TGTGCCAGTAGGCCGGGACAGGCCTACGAGCAGTACTTC. The chain employs TRBV19 and TRBJ2-7; 8 bases fit TRBD1. The CDR3 has 13 amino acids. Germline loops: CDR1 LNHDA, CDR2 SQIVND (reference sequence). J was trimmed by 2 bases and V by 6 bases; bases with no gene match: 3.

The rearrangement links TRBV7-9 to TRBJ1-2, with 9 bases lining up with TRBD1. Germline V gene lookup returns CDR1 SEHNR and CDR2 FQNEAQ (reference sequence). The junction had 7 bases not matched to a gene; V was cut back by 11 bases and J by 3 bases. CDR3 size: 13 residues. CDR3 sequence: CAGTGFTDYGYTF. The CDR3 nucleotides read TGTGCCGGGACAGGGTTCACAGACTATGGCTACACCTTC.

The chain couples TRBV29-1 to TRBJ1-2; 9 bases line up with TRBD1. Germline lookup yields CDR1 SQVTM and CDR2 ANQGSEA. The J segment lost 7 bases and the V segment lost 1 base, leaving 4 bases of the junction unmatched. CDR3 length equals 13 residues. The CDR3 region is CSVEAQGAGGYTF. The DNA of the CDR3 is TGCAGCGTTGAAGCACAGGGGGCTGGTGGCTACACCTTC.

The chain combines TRBV7-2 with TRBJ2-7, with D tentatively TRBD2 (6 bases). Trimming cost V 5 bases and J 4 bases, with 18 bases left between them. Germline V lookup: CDR1 SGHTA, CDR2 FQGNSA. The length of the CDR3 is 15 residues. This CDR3 is CASSVLGGEGYEQYF. DNA for the CDR3: TGTGCCAGCAGCGTCTTGGGGGGAGAGGGGTACGAGCAGTACTTC.

Written as DNA, the CDR3 is TGCGCCAGCAGCCAAGATAGGGCCCAGGGACCCCTGGAGGAGACCCAGTACTTC. This gives the protein CASSQDRAQGPLEETQYF. The chain recombines TRBV4-3 with TRBJ2-5; D is tentatively TRBD1 or TRBD2 (5 bases each). V gave up 0 bases and J gave up 5 bases, with 22 bases separating them. The germline V gene has CDR1 LGHNA and CDR2 YSLEER. The CDR3 length is 18 residues.

The chain is built from TRBV25-1 and TRBJ1-5; no clear D. This CDR3 comprises 15 residues. V lost 8 bases and J 3 bases, leaving 17 bases between the germline ends. Germline CDR1 and CDR2: MGHDK and SYGVNS. CDR3 in DNA: TGTGCCAGCCTTGACCGACACGCAGTCAATCAGCCCCAGCATTTT. Amino acid sequence: CASLDRHAVNQPQHF.

In DNA, the CDR3 is TGTGCCGGGGGACAGGGGGGCAATCAGCCCCAGCATTTT. Its translation: CAGGQGGNQPQHF. The V and J genes are TRBV19 and TRBJ1-5; TRBD1 matches 11 bases. From germline, CDR1 is LNHDA and CDR2 SQIVND (reference sequence). The CDR3 consists of 13 residues. V lost 11 bases to trimming and J lost 2 bases; unmatched junction nucleotides: 2.

The V call is TRBV11-3, the J call TRBJ2-2; the D is unclear. Trimming cost V 2 bases and J 3 bases, with 4 bases left between them. There are 13 residues in the CDR3. In germline, CDR1 is SGHNT, CDR2 YENEEA. CDR3 residues: CASSLYDTGELFF. For the CDR3, the DNA is TGTGCCAGCAGCTTATACGACACCGGGGAGCTGTTTTTT.

V is TRBV7-9 and J is TRBJ1-1, with 9 bases aligning to TRBD1. Germline V CDR1 and CDR2: SEHNR, FQNEAQ (reference sequence). Unmatched junction bases numbered 9, after V lost 4 bases and J lost 0 bases. The CDR3 is made up of 17 amino acids. CDR3 sequence (DNA): TGTGCCAGCAGCTCGGGACAGGGCACATTCGTGAACACTGAAGCTTTCTTT. Protein sequence: CASSSGQGTFVNTEAFF.

For the CDR3, the DNA is TGTGCCAGCAGCCCTAGCGGGACCTCCTACGAGCAGTACTTC. Translated, it gives CASSPSGTSYEQYF. The gene calls are TRBV9 and TRBJ2-7, with TRBD2 identical over 9 bases. Per germline, CDR1 SGDLS and CDR2 YYNGEE. The CDR3 totals 14 residues. J gave up 0 bases and V 4 bases, and 2 bases lay outside the gene matches.

This clone was counted once. This chain joins TRBV7-9 and TRBJ1-3; no clear D. V lost 8 bases to trimming and J lost 1 base, with 12 bases between them. Germline V gene data show CDR1 as SEHNR and CDR2 as FQNEAQ (reference sequence). The CDR3 totals 14 residues. CDR3 in amino acids: CASFGSSSGNTIYF. DNA for the CDR3: TGTGCCAGCTTCGGAAGTTCATCTGGAAACACCATATATTTT.

The rearrangement joins TRBV2 to TRBJ2-7; 7 bases match TRBD2. Looked up from germline, CDR1 is SNHLY and CDR2 is FYNNEI. CDR3 length: 13 amino acids. With V trimmed by 10 bases and J by 1 base, 7 bases remained unmatched. The CDR3 loop is CATSTSRSYEQYF. CDR3 nucleotides: TGTGCCACCTCGACTAGCAGATCCTACGAGCAGTACTTC.

This clone was seen just once. The V call is TRBV12-5, the J call TRBJ2-2; D unresolved. The germline V gene encodes CDR1 LGHNT and CDR2 FRNRAP. Trimming cost V 7 bases and J 2 bases, with 17 bases left between them. The CDR3 is 16 amino acids. CDR3 nucleotide sequence: TGTGCTAGTGCTAATTACCTGGGCCCCAACACCGGGGAGCTGTTTTTT. Amino acids: CASANYLGPNTGELFF.